One TCR beta chain is described in this entry. This clone occurred a few times. Its antigen is unknown. One base away there is no much larger clone; base qualities are not given. CD4+ and CD8+ cells were isolated by positive magnetic bead selection on an AutoMACS, and purity was checked by flow cytometry. Initial screening for clonal expansions relied on flow cytometry with a TCR V beta antibody panel, after which sorted CD8+ fractions underwent TCRB deep sequencing for characterization. Peripheral blood mononuclear cells were obtained using density gradient separation with Ficoll-Paque PLUS. Nucleospin Tissue or Tissue XS kits were used to extract DNA from CD4-enriched, CD8-enriched or PBMC samples, and a Qubit 2.0 fluorometer was used for quantification. The sample is drawn from a study of somatic mutations in cytotoxic T cells in rheumatoid arthritis (dated 2017 in TCRdb). Notes on the research overall: Patient peripheral blood (approximately 30 ml EDTA) was drawn right after diagnosis and before any treatment started. Some T-cell populations stained with V beta antibodies were sorted by flow on a FACSAria II or Sony SH800 to nearly 100% purity, with sorted V beta1+ cells additionally subjected to TCRB sequencing. Whether expanded CD8+ T-cell clones in untreated, newly diagnosed rheumatoid arthritis carry somatic mutations was the study question, and clonality was characterized with TCRB deep sequencing. For 60 to 80 rheumatoid arthritis patients and 20 healthy controls, TCRB deep sequencing was carried out. The median ages of the patient and control groups were essentially identical. General conclusions and limits of the study: No adjustment for multiple comparisons was made for the slight TRBV07 underrepresentation in patients. CD8+ T-cell clonality in rheumatoid arthritis patients was not significantly different from that in age-matched healthy controls. Healthy controls showed no age-related increase in CD8+ clonality, whereas patients did (Spearman r ~ 0.49). In about an eighth of the roughly 65 patients the largest CD8+ clone exceeded 20% of CD8+ cells, and several identical CD8+ TCRB sequences were shared between blood and synovial fluid. It was unknown which antigens the expanded CD8+ clones targeted, and their absence from virus-specific databases did not exclude viral specificity.

TCRB CDR3 sequencing used the immunoSEQ assay on genomic DNA. Processing in the source paper ran as follows. Published virus-specific TCRB sequences were compared with patient CD8+ clones larger than 1%, and only a few matches were found. Nothing other than productive TCRB rearrangements was included in the analyses. Clonality was expressed as a Shannon entropy-based productive clonality index, with each clone defined by a unique TCRB CDR3 sequence. Repertoire overlap for a pair of samples was computed from each clone's template counts relative to total templates per sample. V-gene usage measured by flow cytometry correlated with TCRB sequencing V-gene usage, with a Spearman r of less than 0.65. TCRdb stores this immuneACCESS table with in-frame sequences only. Part of the clones is absent; in the studies checked, under half of the shortfall reflects unresolved V genes, and no reason is known for the rest. That table is the source of V, J and clone size, and D and trimming were worked out from the DNA. Within this sample are about 5,200 clones, with roughly 85% of them counted one time only. The ten largest clones add up to about 50% of the sample.

Here V drops 4 bases and J drops 3 bases, and the junction holds 4 bases not matched to any gene. In the germline V gene, CDR1 corresponds to MNHEY and CDR2 to SVGAGI. The CDR3 goes from the cysteine to the phenylalanine over 15 residues. Only CDR3 DNA is held: 45 bases, read in frame from base 1. Recombination linked TRBV6-5 to TRBJ2-2, with 8 junctional bases fitting TRBD2. The TCR was taken from a woman aged 45-60 years with rheumatoid arthritis. The material sequenced was CD8+ T cells sorted from blood. CDR3 loop: CASSLAGPYTGELFF. At the DNA level, the sequence is TGTGCCAGCAGTTTAGCGGGGCCGTACACCGGGGAGCTGTTTTTT.